This TCR beta chain was found in a study of brain T cells in children with intractable seizures (dated by TCRdb to about 2021). Turning to the overall study: Resected brain tissue from over 50 pediatric epilepsy surgery cases was initially screened for immune gene transcripts with a NanoString immunology panel. Of the 12 selected surgery cases, pre-surgery blood was also sequenced for eight, so four had brain tissue only. What the work shows at the level of the full study, not this receptor alone: Sequencing depth differed between pre- and post-surgery blood, so clones missing from the pre-surgery sample may reflect undersampling. Viral specificity was inferred only from CDR3 sequence similarity, and patients' HCMV serostatus was unknown.

For CDR1 and CDR2, the germline V gene lists MNHEY and SVGAGI. The CDR3 holds 11 amino acids from the cysteine to the phenylalanine. Only the CDR3 DNA is retained, 33 bases long and in frame from the first base. V is reduced by 4 bases and J by 5 bases, leaving a spacing of 4 bases between them. In regard to this clone: What this receptor recognizes is not known. There are no base qualities to consult, and no much larger clone falls within one base.

The immunoSEQ assay was applied to genomic DNA to generate the TCR beta chain sequences. As for the authors' bioinformatics: CDR3 sequences that did not begin with the conserved framework cysteine at position 104 were removed manually. Clonality was calculated as one minus the normalized Shannon's Diversity Index, with values ranging from 0 (maximal diversity) to 1 (oligoclonal). To check whether a given CDR3 had different frequencies in two samples, for example brain versus blood, chi-squared comparison-of-proportions tests were used. Public clonotypes were identified through searches of immuneACCESS, and similarity to known antiviral clonotypes was evaluated with the VDJdb browser. The clones in this table, taken by TCRdb from immuneACCESS, are in-frame only. Not every clone is retained; where verified, under half of the shortfall comes from an unresolved V gene, and the cause of the rest is unknown. V and J calls and clone size are copied from that table; D and trimming were computed from the DNA. The sample table lists about 80,000 clones, roughly 89% of them with a count of one. The top ten clonotypes cover approximately 25% of the sample.

This specimen's time point label, per the study, means: resected brain tissue, or blood drawn just prior to surgery. The surgery cases showing the highest brain T cell transcript signatures were chosen for TCR beta chain sequencing of brain tissue and, when available, of blood. Patients had been treated with at least one anti-epileptic drug before surgery. TCR-sequenced patients were children with drug-resistant epilepsy due to tuberous sclerosis complex, focal cortical dysplasia, Rasmussen encephalitis or hemimegalencephaly. Blood samples were collected immediately before the epilepsy surgery. Bulk genomic DNA was extracted from unsorted brain tissue and whole blood with the Monarch genomic DNA purification kit.

The TCR originated in a girl aged 2 to 10 with Rasmussen encephalitis and intractable seizures. This specimen was peripheral blood, taken at surgery. The rearranged chain carries TRBV6-5 and TRBJ2-3; the D segment cannot be called with confidence. The CDR3 is CASSSQDTQYF. The nucleotide sequence reads TGTGCCAGCAGTTCCCAAGATACGCAGTATTTT.